The entry below gives a single T cell receptor beta chain sequence along with its context. An end of the junction differs from the germline gene, which may be a read error. This sample stems from a study of type 1 and type 2 diabetes patients. Study-level background: Participants included type 1 and type 2 diabetes patients plus nondiabetic controls. Magnetic bead positive selection isolated CD4+ or CD8+ T cells from PBMCs.

Genomic DNA was the PCR template. A primer set of 30 forward and 13 reverse primers amplified the CDR3. TCRdb processed the multiplex PCR reads anew with MiXCR; each CDR3 protein has one entry. The data show 280,000 or so distinct CDR3 sequences, around 47% seen once. This CDR3 comprises 12 residues. Per germline, CDR1 SGHVS and CDR2 FQNEAQ. The sample taken for sequencing was peripheral blood mononuclear cells (PBMCs). V usage is TRBV7-8 and J usage is TRBJ2-1; D gene unclear. This TCR derives from a man aged 18 to 29 with type 2 diabetes. DNA for the CDR3: TGTGCCACCAGCAGAGATCTAGGAGAGCAGTTCTTC. Protein sequence: CATSRDLGEQFF.